This T cell receptor beta chain was found in a study of blood T cell repertoires in COVID-19. Overall study context: COVID-19 samples from acute and convalescent phases originated in the United States, Italy and Spain. Sample material is recorded as cDNA or gDNA derived from T cells, B-cell-depleted T cells, or PBMCs.

The germline gives CDR1 MDHEN, CDR2 SYDVKM. Trimming removed 6 bases from V and 6 bases from J, with 15 bases in between. This CDR3 is 13 amino acids long. Original processing notes: For nucleated cells, counts were estimated from reference gene primer amplification. TCRdb keeps only in-frame clones here, not all; method: immunoSEQ multiplex PCR. D and trimming come from the DNA, and the V and J calls and clone size come from that table. The sample has about 120,000 clones, over 65% seen once. The specimen sequenced was peripheral blood. V and J are TRBV28 and TRBJ2-7, with D maybe TRBD1 (5 bases). This TCR was recovered from a human donor with acute or convalescent COVID-19. The donor label of this sample is uncertain. The CDR3 bases are TGTGCCAGCAGAGGAACGGTAAGGGGCGAGCAGTACTTC. The encoded protein is CASRGTVRGEQYF.